Reported below is one T cell receptor (beta chain). Here immunoSEQ multiplex PCR was the method, and the copy in TCRdb shows in-frame clones only, minus some. The sample has over 75,000 clones, 95% to 98% seen once. This specimen comes from a study of technical replicates of blood from several donors. This CDR3 comprises 19 residues. V was pared by 0 bases and J by 2 bases, with 14 bases of the junction left unmatched. The germline CDR1 and CDR2 sequences are ENHRY and SYGVKD. The TCR sequence derives from a human donor in good health. The rearrangement joins TRBV10-3 to TRBJ2-5; TRBD2 aligns across 8 bases. What was sequenced was T cells isolated from PBMCs. The CDR3 spells CAISESGPRGSGGQETQYF. DNA of the CDR3: TGTGCCATCAGTGAGTCGGGGCCCCGGGGAAGCGGGGGACAAGAGACCCAGTACTTC.